These 5 T cell receptor beta chains were sequenced from one sample in a study of T cell repertoires and Cas9 in healthy adults. Produced via immunoSEQ multiplex PCR; TCRdb's table is partial and in-frame only. In the table there are about 14,000 clones, about 91% of which are singletons. Specimen: Tregs (CD4+, CD25+, CD127-, CD137-, CD154-) from PBMCs; culture status not recorded. The origin of the receptors is a human donor in good health.

The rearrangement uses TRBV6-1 and TRBJ1-2; possible D gene TRBD1, 5 bases. CDR1 and CDR2 (germline): MNHNS, SASEGT. V lost 6 bases, J lost 3 bases, and 11 bases lay in between. The length of the CDR3 is 13 residues. The DNA for the CDR3 is TGTGCCAGCAGGCGCCGGGGCGACTATGGCTACACCTTC. It encodes CASRRRGDYGYTF.

The V call is TRBV7-2, the J call TRBJ1-2; D may be TRBD1 (5 bases). V was shortened by 3 bases and J by 5 bases, with 16 bases between the two germline ends. The CDR3 is 15 residues long. Looked up from germline, CDR1 is SGHTA and CDR2 is FQGNSA. CDR3 DNA sequence: TGTGCCAGCAGCTTGTACGGGACGGGGGGATATGGCTACACCTTC. Amino acid sequence: CASSLYGTGGYGYTF.

The chain joins TRBV7-9 to TRBJ1-2; no clear D. V gave up 2 bases and J gave up 5 bases, with 12 bases separating them. The germline CDR1 and CDR2 sequences are SEHNR and FQNEAQ (reference sequence). This CDR3 has 14 amino acids. For the CDR3, the DNA is TGTGCCAGCAGCTTATCCTCCAGTATTTATGGCTACACCTTC. Protein: CASSLSSSIYGYTF.

The chain combines TRBV9 with TRBJ2-1; tentative D call: TRBD2 (5 bases). Germline CDR1 reads SGDLS; CDR2 reads YYNGEE. Trimming pared 4 bases from V and 6 bases from J, leaving 11 bases between. The CDR3 is 13 amino acids. The CDR3 here is CASSPAAGNEQFF. In DNA form, the CDR3 reads TGTGCCAGCAGCCCTGCTGCGGGCAATGAGCAGTTCTTC.

The V call is TRBV6-5, the J call TRBJ1-5; D uncertain. V lost 0 bases and J lost 2, with 11 bases in between. The germline gives CDR1 MNHEY, CDR2 SVGAGI. This CDR3 has 16 amino acids. In DNA, the CDR3 is TGTGCCAGCAGTTACTCATCGACGGGTGGCAATCAGCCCCAGCATTTT. Translating it yields CASSYSSTGGNQPQHF.